These 28 T cell receptor beta chains came from one sample sequenced in a study of response to subunit inactivated influenza vaccine. TCRdb independently ran MiXCR on the RT-PCR reads; one entry per CDR3 protein. The profile shows some 150,000 distinct CDR3 sequences, about 12% of them singletons. These sequences were also reported in another study, on T cells expressing NK-cell markers. Per that study: Beta-chain TCR cDNA was generated via 5'RACE template switching with UMIs.

The source was CD8+ T cells sorted from PBMCs, collected about 12 days after vaccination. Receptor source: a man between 45 and 60 years old who received an inactivated influenza vaccine.

In regard to this clonotype: The CDR3 end shows no conserved phenylalanine or tryptophan, and so a read error is likely. Because the CDR3's place on the DNA is in doubt, the DNA is left out and the CDR3 is given as listed by TCRdb. This chain uses TRBV7-9 with TRBJ1-2; the table's D call, TRBD1, has no DNA check behind it. Germline values: CDR1 SEHNR, CDR2 FQNEAQ (reference sequence). 15 amino acids form the CDR3, both terminal residues included. The CDR3 region is CASSFPGGEASGYNL.

This clonotype was recorded many times. V is TRBV4-3 and J is TRBJ2-7; D is ambiguous. V was clipped by 0 bases and J by 0 bases, with 15 bases between them. This CDR3 has 17 residues. CDR1 LGHNA and CDR2 YSLEER come from the germline V gene. CDR3: CASSQDRAEITSYEQYF. Here the CDR3 DNA reads TGCGCCAGCAGCCAAGACAGAGCCGAGATTACCTCCTACGAGCAGTACTTC.

V gene TRBV29-1 combines with J gene TRBJ2-7; unclear D gene. The CDR3 runs to 11 residues. The germline V and J ends were trimmed by 3 bases and 5 bases, with 8 bases remaining between them. The germline V gene has CDR1 SQVTM and CDR2 ANQGSEA. In nucleotides, the CDR3 is TGCAGCGTTGATTGGGGTGACGAGCAGTACTTC. Protein sequence: CSVDWGDEQYF.

The chain couples TRBV7-9 to TRBJ2-2; D not resolved. V gave up 7 bases and J gave up 5 bases, with 11 bases separating them. CDR3 length: 13 residues. The V gene's germline CDR1 is SEHNR and CDR2 FQNEAQ (reference sequence). The CDR3 DNA sequence: TGTGCCAGCAAACAAAGTATGACCGGGGAGCTGTTTTTT. It translates to CASKQSMTGELFF.

Comments on this clonotype: One end of the junction is discordant with germline, which a read error may explain. The chain links TRBV7-9 to TRBJ2-5; no clear D gene. CDR1 SEHNR and CDR2 FQNEAQ come from the germline V gene (reference sequence). The CDR3 runs 16 residues. CDR3 loop: CASSAGGAGVQETRYF. The CDR3 DNA reads as TGTGCCAGCAGCGCAGGTGGAGCTGGGGTTCAAGAGACCCGGTACTTC.

The chain is built from TRBV7-6 and TRBJ2-3, with 10 positions matching TRBD2. The CDR3 is 16 residues long. V was pared by 5 bases and J by 0 bases, with 5 bases of the junction left unmatched. Per germline, CDR1 SGHVS and CDR2 FNYEAQ. CDR3 region: CASSTWTSGSTDTQYF. The DNA for the CDR3 is TGTGCCAGCAGCACCTGGACTAGCGGAAGCACAGATACGCAGTATTTT.

This clonotype has ten or more counts. The chain is built from TRBV7-9 and TRBJ2-3; perhaps TRBD2 as D (6 bases). Trimming shortened V by 3 bases and J by 1 base, and 11 bases separated the two germline ends. CDR1 SEHNR and CDR2 FQNEAQ come from the germline V gene (reference sequence). The CDR3 is 15 amino acids. CDR3 sequence: CASSLVAEGTDTQYF. Written as DNA, the CDR3 is TGTGCCAGCAGCTTGGTAGCGGAGGGCACAGATACGCAGTATTTT.

This clonotype was picked up many times. V and J are TRBV5-1 and TRBJ1-1; D is unclear. Trimming cost V 0 bases and J 3 bases, with 6 bases left between them. The CDR3 loop spans 13 amino acids. CDR1 and CDR2 from the germline V gene are SGHRS and YFSETQ. The CDR3 DNA follows: TGCGCCAGCAGCTTGGCCCTCCACACTGAAGCTTTCTTT. Its translation: CASSLALHTEAFF. Complete variable domain (other parts from reference TRBV5-1 and TRBJ1-1): KAGVTQTPRYLIKTRGQQVTLSCSPISGHRSVSWYQQTPGQGLQFLFEYFSETQRNKGNFPGRFSGRQFSNSRSEMNVSTLELGDSALYLCASSLALHTEAFFGQGTRLTVV.

This clonotype was found a few times. The chain has TRBV24-1 and TRBJ2-7; 7 bases are shared with TRBD1. The CDR3 totals 13 residues. V gave up 5 bases and J gave up 3 bases; unmatched junction bases: 3. Germline CDR1 KGHDR, CDR2 SFDVKD. The CDR3 loop is CATSGPGGYEQYF. CDR3 DNA sequence: TGTGCCACCAGTGGTCCAGGGGGCTACGAGCAGTACTTC.

This clonotype appeared a few times. This chain links TRBV3-1 with TRBJ2-1, with D uncertain. V dropped 4 bases and J dropped 8 bases, with 18 bases sitting between them. CDR1 and CDR2 (germline): LGHDT, YNNKEL (reference sequence). The CDR3 runs to 15 residues. CDR3 in DNA: TGTGCCAGCAGCCGTCCGAGGCAGGCGGTGGATGAGCAGTTCTTC. Its protein product is CASSRPRQAVDEQFF.

The J gene is TRBJ2-3, the V gene TRBV10-3; 12 nucleotides align to TRBD2. The germline gives CDR1 ENHRY, CDR2 SYGVKD. Unmatched junction bases numbered 1, after V lost 3 bases and J lost 3 bases. This CDR3 comprises 15 residues. CDR3 bases: TGTGCCATCAGTGAACTAGCGGGGGGTACAGATACGCAGTATTTT. Translating it yields CAISELAGGTDTQYF.

This clonotype has a count of ten or more. The chain's CDR3 is CASSALVQGRSYEQYF. For the CDR3, the DNA is TGTGCCAGCAGTGCGCTCGTACAGGGGCGCTCCTACGAGCAGTACTTC. The V gene is TRBV27, the J gene TRBJ2-7, with 7 nucleotides matching TRBD1. In germline, CDR1 is MNHEY, CDR2 SMNVEV (reference sequence). The CDR3 totals 16 residues. V trimming: 5 bases; J trimming: 0 bases; junction bases outside the gene matches: 10.

This clonotype came up many times. The chain joins TRBV7-8 to TRBJ2-4; D gene unclear. This CDR3 region has 15 residues. V was trimmed by 1 base and J by 8 bases, leaving 15 bases between them. Germline CDR1 reads SGHVS; CDR2 reads FQNEAQ. The CDR3 reads CASSLEVKTWDIQYF. The CDR3 nucleotides read TGTGCCAGCAGCTTAGAGGTCAAAACTTGGGACATTCAGTACTTC.

This clonotype has only a few counts. This chain connects TRBV20-1 to TRBJ2-1; either TRBD1 or TRBD2 may fit D (5 bases each). The CDR3 has 16 amino acids. The V end lost 1 base, the J end lost 0 bases, and 13 bases lay between the germline ends. The V gene's germline CDR1 is DFQATT and CDR2 SNEGSKA (reference sequence). The CDR3 bases are TGCAGTGCTAGAGGGCCGGGGCCGAGCTCCTACAATGAGCAGTTCTTC. Its protein is CSARGPGPSSYNEQFF.

The J gene is TRBJ2-1, the V gene TRBV7-9; the match to TRBD2 covers 9 bases. This CDR3 region has 17 residues. V shed 3 bases and J 8 bases; nucleotides not matched to a gene: 14. The germline gives CDR1 SEHNR, CDR2 FQNEAQ (reference sequence). The CDR3 sequence is CASSFALAGEGRDEQFF. The CDR3 nucleotides read TGTGCCAGCAGCTTCGCCTTAGCGGGAGAAGGGCGGGATGAGCAGTTCTTC.

This clonotype was detected only a few times. This chain links TRBV9 with TRBJ2-1; weak D call: TRBD1 (6 bases). V lost 4 bases, J lost 0 bases, and 14 bases lay in between. The V gene's germline CDR1 is SGDLS and CDR2 YYNGEE. This CDR3 has 16 amino acids. The CDR3 here is CASSTSRDNSYNEQFF. For the CDR3, the DNA is TGTGCCAGCAGCACAAGCCGGGACAACTCCTACAATGAGCAGTTCTTC.

This clonotype has ten or more counts. The V call is TRBV20-1, the J call TRBJ1-5, with TRBD1 matching over 10 bases. The CDR3 sequence is 19 residues long. Germline-derived CDR1 and CDR2 are DFQATT and SNEGSKA (reference sequence). The junction had 19 bases not matched to a gene; V was cut back by 6 bases and J by 2 bases. CDR3: CSAPWAQGQGESRNQPQHF. In nucleotides, the CDR3 is TGCAGTGCCCCCTGGGCCCAAGGACAGGGGGAGTCTCGCAATCAGCCCCAGCATTTT.

The chain employs TRBV28 and TRBJ2-3, with TRBD2 as a possible D gene (5 bases). The ends were cut back, 5 bases at V and 1 base at J, with 19 bases in the middle. This CDR3 contains 17 residues. Germline V gives CDR1 MDHEN, CDR2 SYDVKM. In nucleotides, the CDR3 is TGTGCCAGCAGTCCCGATGATACTAGTTGGGGCACAGATACGCAGTATTTT. Its translation is CASSPDDTSWGTDTQYF.

The rearrangement uses TRBV10-3 and TRBJ1-1; D not resolved. V was trimmed by 6 bases and J by 1 base, leaving 9 bases between them. CDR1 is ENHRY, CDR2 SYGVKD, per germline. The CDR3 contains 13 residues. The chain's CDR3 is CAISTRGNTEAFF. The CDR3 coding sequence is TGTGCCATCAGCACCCGGGGGAACACTGAAGCTTTCTTT.

The chain recombines TRBV6-2 or TRBV6-3 with TRBJ2-1; no firm D call. This CDR3 has 12 amino acids. Trimming removed 5 bases from V and 9 bases from J, with 11 bases in between. Germline assignment: CDR1 MNHEY and CDR2 SVGEGT. In DNA, the CDR3 is TGTGCCAGCAGTCCAGAACGCATTGAGCAGTTCTTC. It encodes CASSPERIEQFF.

The chain employs TRBV13 and TRBJ2-3; 15 bases fit TRBD2. The CDR3 has 16 residues. CDR1 is PRHDT and CDR2 is FYEKMQ in the germline V gene (reference sequence). V was pared by 5 bases and J by 9 bases, with 9 bases of the junction left unmatched. The CDR3 reads CASSPRTSGGATTQYF. CDR3 nucleotides: TGTGCCAGCAGCCCACGGACTAGCGGGGGGGCAACGACGCAGTATTTT.

V is TRBV28 and J is TRBJ1-5; D gene ambiguous. V was cut by 3 bases and J by 5 bases, with 8 bases left in between. Germline V lookup: CDR1 MDHEN, CDR2 SYDVKM. The CDR3 sequence is 13 residues long. The CDR3 bases are TGTGCCAGCAGTTTCCCCGGGGATCAGCCCCAGCATTTT. Translation: CASSFPGDQPQHF.

The chain has TRBV29-1 and TRBJ1-1; D is possibly TRBD1 (5 bases). V lost 5 bases, J lost 5 bases, and 12 bases lay in between. Germline V gives CDR1 SQVTM, CDR2 ANQGSEA. The CDR3 extends over 12 amino acids. The CDR3 DNA sequence: TGCAGCGTTTTCGGGGCCCGGACTGAAGCTTTCTTT. Amino acids: CSVFGARTEAFF.

CDR3 sequence: CASSYSMRQGFVEAFF. CDR3 nucleotides: TGTGCCAGCAGTTACTCGATGAGGCAGGGGTTTGTTGAGGCTTTCTTT. This chain joins TRBV6-5 and TRBJ1-1, with a weak D call TRBD1 (6 bases). CDR1 and CDR2 (germline): MNHEY, SVGAGI. This CDR3 contains 16 residues. V dropped 0 bases and J dropped 11 bases, with 22 bases sitting between them.

This clonotype was counted at least ten times. CDR3: CASSLGQGANTGELFF. The CDR3 coding sequence is TGTGCCAGCAGCTTAGGACAGGGGGCGAACACCGGGGAGCTGTTTTTT. This chain uses TRBV7-9 with TRBJ2-2, with 9 bases that match TRBD1. The length of the CDR3 is 16 residues. V was clipped by 1 base and J by 0 bases; unmatched bases: 0. The germline V gene has CDR1 SEHNR and CDR2 FQNEAQ (reference sequence).

The V and J genes are TRBV2 and TRBJ2-4, with D possibly matching TRBD1 (5 bases). The germline gives CDR1 SNHLY, CDR2 FYNNEI. CDR3 length: 16 residues. V lost 7 bases and J 0 bases, leaving 16 bases between the germline ends. The CDR3 nucleotides read TGTGCCAGCACCTACACCGAAGGGGAAGCCAAAAACATTCAGTACTTC. Protein product: CASTYTEGEAKNIQYF. Full variable domain (outside the CDR3, taken from reference TRBV2 and TRBJ2-4): EPEVTQTPSHQVTQMGQEVILRCVPISNHLYFYWYRQILGQKVEFLVSFYNNEISEKSEIFDDQFSVERPDGSNFTLKIRSTKLEDSAMYFCASTYTEGEAKNIQYFGAGTRLSVL.

This chain uses TRBV20-1 with TRBJ2-3, with 7 bases matching TRBD2. J lost 14 bases, V lost 0 bases, and 8 bases had no gene match. Per the germline V gene, CDR1 is DFQATT and CDR2 is SNEGSKA (reference sequence). This CDR3 is 12 amino acids long. The CDR3 DNA sequence: TGCAGTGCTAGAGATCCAGAGACTAGCACGTATTTT. It translates to CSARDPETSTYF.

The rearrangement joins TRBV12-3 or TRBV12-4 to TRBJ2-1; D is ambiguous. Trimming left V 6 bases short and J 5 bases short, with 5 bases between. The CDR3 loop spans 11 amino acids. The CDR3 protein is CASRVDNEQFF. The CDR3 DNA reads as TGTGCCAGCAGGGTGGACAATGAGCAGTTCTTC.